The present T cell receptor beta chain was sequenced within a study of T cell changes during pregnancy in multiple sclerosis. The V segment lost 3 bases and the J segment 6 bases; nucleotides outside the gene matches: 10. This CDR3 is 15 amino acids long. Per the germline V gene, CDR1 is MDHEN and CDR2 is SYDVKM. Only in-frame clones appear in the TCRdb table, and some are missing; sequencing was by immunoSEQ multiplex PCR. The sample records 50,000 or so clones, approximately 95% being singletons. Material: CD8+ T cells from peripheral blood mononuclear cells, obtained in the first trimester of pregnancy. This clonotype was sampled from a female donor with multiple sclerosis, enrolled in a pregnancy study. This chain uses TRBV28 with TRBJ2-7; TRBD2 aligns across 8 bases. The DNA for the CDR3 is TGTGCCAGCAGTTTGGAGGGACTAGAGATTACCGAGCAGTACTTC. Amino acids: CASSLEGLEITEQYF.